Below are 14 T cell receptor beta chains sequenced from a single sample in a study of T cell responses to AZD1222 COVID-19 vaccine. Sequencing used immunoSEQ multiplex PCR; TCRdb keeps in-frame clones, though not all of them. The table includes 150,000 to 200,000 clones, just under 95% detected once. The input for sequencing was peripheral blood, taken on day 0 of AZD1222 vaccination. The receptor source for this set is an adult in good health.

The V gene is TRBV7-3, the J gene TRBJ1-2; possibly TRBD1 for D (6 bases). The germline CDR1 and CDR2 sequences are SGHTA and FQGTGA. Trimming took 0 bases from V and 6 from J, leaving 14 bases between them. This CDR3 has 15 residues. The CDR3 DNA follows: TGTGCCAGCAGCTTAACCGCCAGGGGATCTCATGGCTACACCTTC. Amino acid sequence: CASSLTARGSHGYTF.

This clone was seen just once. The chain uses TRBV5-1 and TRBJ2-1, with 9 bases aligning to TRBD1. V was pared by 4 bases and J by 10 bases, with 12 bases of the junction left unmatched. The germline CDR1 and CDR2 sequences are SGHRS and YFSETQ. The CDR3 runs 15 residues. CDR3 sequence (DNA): TGCGCCAGCAGCAAGGGACAGGGTATACAATGGGAGCAGTTCTTC. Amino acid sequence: CASSKGQGIQWEQFF.

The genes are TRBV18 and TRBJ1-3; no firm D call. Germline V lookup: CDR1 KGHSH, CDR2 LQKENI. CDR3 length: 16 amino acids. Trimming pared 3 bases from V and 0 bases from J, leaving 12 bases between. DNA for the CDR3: TGTGCCAGCTCACCTTCCCGGCTTGTCTCTGGAAACACCATATATTTT. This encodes CASSPSRLVSGNTIYF. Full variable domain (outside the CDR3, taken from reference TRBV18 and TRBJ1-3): NAGVMQNPRHLVRRRGQEARLRCSPMKGHSHVYWYRQLPEEGLKFMVYLQKENIIDESGMPKERFSAEFPKEGPSILRIQQVVRGDSAAYFCASSPSRLVSGNTIYFGEGSWLTVV.

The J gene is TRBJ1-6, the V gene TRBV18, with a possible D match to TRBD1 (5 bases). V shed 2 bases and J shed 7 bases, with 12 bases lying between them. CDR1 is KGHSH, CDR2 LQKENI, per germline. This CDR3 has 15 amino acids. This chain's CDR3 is CASSPSGAINSPLHF. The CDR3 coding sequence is TGTGCCAGCTCACCAAGCGGGGCAATCAATTCACCCCTCCACTTT.

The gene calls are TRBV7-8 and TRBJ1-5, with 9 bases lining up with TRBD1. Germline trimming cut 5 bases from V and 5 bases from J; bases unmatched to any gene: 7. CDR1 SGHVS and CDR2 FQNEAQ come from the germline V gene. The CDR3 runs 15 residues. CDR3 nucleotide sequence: TGTGCCAGCAGCCCAGGGACAGGGAGGGATCAGCCCCAGCATTTT. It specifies CASSPGTGRDQPQHF.

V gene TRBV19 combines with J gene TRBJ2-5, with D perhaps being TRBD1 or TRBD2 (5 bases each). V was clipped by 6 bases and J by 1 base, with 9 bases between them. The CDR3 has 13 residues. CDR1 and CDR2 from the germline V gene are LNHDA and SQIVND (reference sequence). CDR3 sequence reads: CASSDGTQETQYF. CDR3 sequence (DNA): TGTGCCAGTAGCGACGGGACCCAAGAGACCCAGTACTTC.

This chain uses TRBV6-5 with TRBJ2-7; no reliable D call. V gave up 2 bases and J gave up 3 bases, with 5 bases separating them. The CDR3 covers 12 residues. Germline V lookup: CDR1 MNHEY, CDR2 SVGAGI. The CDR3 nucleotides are TGTGCCAGCAGTTACGATCGCTACGAGCAGTACTTC. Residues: CASSYDRYEQYF.

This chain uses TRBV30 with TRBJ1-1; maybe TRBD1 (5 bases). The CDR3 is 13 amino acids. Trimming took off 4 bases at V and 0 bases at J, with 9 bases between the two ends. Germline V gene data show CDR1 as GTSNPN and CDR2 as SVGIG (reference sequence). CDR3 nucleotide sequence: TGTGCCTGGAAGGGGTCTGTGAACACTGAAGCTTTCTTT. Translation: CAWKGSVNTEAFF.

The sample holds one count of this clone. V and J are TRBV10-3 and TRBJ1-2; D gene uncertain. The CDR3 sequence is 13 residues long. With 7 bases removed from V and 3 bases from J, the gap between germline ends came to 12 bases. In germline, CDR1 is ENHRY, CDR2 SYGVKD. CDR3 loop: CAITGGLYYGYTF. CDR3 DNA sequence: TGTGCCATCACCGGAGGGCTATACTATGGCTACACCTTC.

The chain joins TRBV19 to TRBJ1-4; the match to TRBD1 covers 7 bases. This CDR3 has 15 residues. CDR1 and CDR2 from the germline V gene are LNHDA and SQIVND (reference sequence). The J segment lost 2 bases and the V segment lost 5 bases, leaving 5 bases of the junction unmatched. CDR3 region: CASSLGQVTNEKLFF. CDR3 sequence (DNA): TGTGCCAGTAGTCTCGGACAGGTTACTAATGAAAAACTGTTTTTT.

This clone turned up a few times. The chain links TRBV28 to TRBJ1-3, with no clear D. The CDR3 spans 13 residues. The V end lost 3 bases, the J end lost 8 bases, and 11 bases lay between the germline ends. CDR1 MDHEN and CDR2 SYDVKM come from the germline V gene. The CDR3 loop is CASSLTLEDTIYF. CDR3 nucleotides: TGTGCCAGCAGTTTGACCCTGGAGGACACCATATATTTT.

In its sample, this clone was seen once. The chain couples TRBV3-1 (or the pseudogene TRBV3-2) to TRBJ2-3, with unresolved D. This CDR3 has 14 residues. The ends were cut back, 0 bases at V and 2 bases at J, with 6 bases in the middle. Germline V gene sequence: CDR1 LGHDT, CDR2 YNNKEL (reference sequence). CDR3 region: CASSQEANTDTQYF. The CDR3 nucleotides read TGTGCCAGCAGCCAAGAGGCAAACACAGATACGCAGTATTTT.

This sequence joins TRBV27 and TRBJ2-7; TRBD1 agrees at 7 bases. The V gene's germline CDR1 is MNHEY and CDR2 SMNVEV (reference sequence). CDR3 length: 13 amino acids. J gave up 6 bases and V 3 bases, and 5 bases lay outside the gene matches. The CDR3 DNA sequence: TGTGCCAGCAGTTTCGACAGGGCCAGCGAGCAGTACTTC. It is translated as CASSFDRASEQYF.

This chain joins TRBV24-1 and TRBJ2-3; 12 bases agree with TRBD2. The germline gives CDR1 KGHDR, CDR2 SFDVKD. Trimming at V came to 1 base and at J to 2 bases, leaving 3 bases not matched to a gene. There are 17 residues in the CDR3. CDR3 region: CATSDFPSGGDTDTQYF. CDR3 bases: TGTGCCACCAGTGATTTTCCTAGCGGGGGGGACACAGATACGCAGTATTTT.